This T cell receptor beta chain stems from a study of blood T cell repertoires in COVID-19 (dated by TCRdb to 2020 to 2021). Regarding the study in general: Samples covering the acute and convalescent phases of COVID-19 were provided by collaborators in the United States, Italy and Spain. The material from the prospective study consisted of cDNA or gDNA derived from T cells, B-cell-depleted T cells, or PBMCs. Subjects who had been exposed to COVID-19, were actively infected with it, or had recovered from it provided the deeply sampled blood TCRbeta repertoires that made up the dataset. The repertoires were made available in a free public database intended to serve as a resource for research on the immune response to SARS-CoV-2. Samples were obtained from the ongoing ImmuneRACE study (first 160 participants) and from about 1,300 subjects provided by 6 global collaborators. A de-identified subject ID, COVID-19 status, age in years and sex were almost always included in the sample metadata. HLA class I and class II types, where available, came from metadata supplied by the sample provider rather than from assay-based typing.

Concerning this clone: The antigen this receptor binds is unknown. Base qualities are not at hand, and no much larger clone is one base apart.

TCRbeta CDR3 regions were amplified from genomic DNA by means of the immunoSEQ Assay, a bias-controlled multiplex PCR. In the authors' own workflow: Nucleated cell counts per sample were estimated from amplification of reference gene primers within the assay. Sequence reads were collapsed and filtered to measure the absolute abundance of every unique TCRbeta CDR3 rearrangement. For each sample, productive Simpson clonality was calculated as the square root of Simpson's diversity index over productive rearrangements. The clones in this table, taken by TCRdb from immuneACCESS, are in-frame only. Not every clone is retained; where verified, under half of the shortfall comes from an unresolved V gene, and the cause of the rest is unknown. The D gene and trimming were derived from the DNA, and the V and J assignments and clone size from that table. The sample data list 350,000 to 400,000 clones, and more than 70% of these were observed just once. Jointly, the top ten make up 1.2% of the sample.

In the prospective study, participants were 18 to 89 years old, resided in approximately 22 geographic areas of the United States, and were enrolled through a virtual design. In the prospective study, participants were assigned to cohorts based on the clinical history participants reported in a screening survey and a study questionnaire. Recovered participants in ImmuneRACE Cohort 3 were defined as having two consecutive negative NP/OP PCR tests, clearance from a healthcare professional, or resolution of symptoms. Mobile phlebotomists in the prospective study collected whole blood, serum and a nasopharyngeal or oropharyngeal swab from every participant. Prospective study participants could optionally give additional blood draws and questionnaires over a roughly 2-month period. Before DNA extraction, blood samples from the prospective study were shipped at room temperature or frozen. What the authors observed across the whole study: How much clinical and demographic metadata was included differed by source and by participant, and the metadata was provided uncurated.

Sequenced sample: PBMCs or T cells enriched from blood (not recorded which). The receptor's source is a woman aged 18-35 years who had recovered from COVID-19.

The nucleotides are TGTGCCAGCAGTTGGTGGGACAGGGCCCATGAAAAACTGTTTTTT. This translates into CASSWWDRAHEKLFF. The chain couples TRBV6-2 or TRBV6-3 to TRBJ1-4; 9 of the junction bases match TRBD1. In the germline V gene, CDR1 corresponds to MNHEY and CDR2 to SVGEGT. After removal of 4 bases from V and 6 bases from J, the junction retains 6 bases not matched to a gene. The CDR3 sequence holds 15 residues, the cysteine and phenylalanine included. Kept here is only the CDR3 DNA, which spans 45 bases and is read in frame from base 1.